The 8 T cell receptor beta chains below all came from one sample that was sequenced in a study of T cell responses to AZD1222 COVID-19 vaccine. TCRdb's copy holds only in-frame clones and misses some; the assay was immunoSEQ multiplex PCR. The sample includes about 81,000 clones, 85% to 95% of them seen just once. The specimen was peripheral blood, collected 28 days after the second AZD1222 dose. These receptors came from an adult who received the AZD1222 COVID-19 vaccine.

The CDR3 region has the DNA TGTGCCAGCAGTTTCGGACTGAACTACGAGCAGTACTTC. Translating it yields CASSFGLNYEQYF. The genes are TRBV27 and TRBJ2-7; possibly TRBD2 for D (5 bases). The CDR3 sequence is 13 residues long. Between the trimmed V and J ends, which lost 3 bases and 3 bases, there was a span of 9 bases. Germline V CDR1 and CDR2: MNHEY, SMNVEV (reference sequence).

This chain joins TRBV28 and TRBJ1-6; TRBD1 matches 7 bases. V trimming: 5 bases; J trimming: 5 bases; junction bases outside the gene matches: 6. The CDR3 has 15 amino acids. The germline CDR1 and CDR2 sequences are MDHEN and SYDVKM. CDR3 loop: CASSRPGTDNSPLHF. In nucleotides, the CDR3 is TGTGCCAGCAGTCGTCCCGGGACAGATAATTCACCCCTCCACTTT.

The V and J genes are TRBV5-1 and TRBJ2-7; a weak D match, TRBD2 (5 bases). The germline V gene encodes CDR1 SGHRS and CDR2 YFSETQ. The CDR3 contains 13 residues. The V end was cut by 4 bases, the J end by 1 base, with 9 bases between. As DNA, the CDR3 is TGCGCCAGCAGCCCGGGGTCGTCCTACGAGCAGTACTTC. Its protein is CASSPGSSYEQYF.

The J gene is TRBJ2-1, the V gene TRBV11-2; 10 bases align to TRBD2. After removal of 7 bases from V and 4 bases from J, the junction contained 16 bases not matched to a gene. The germline gives CDR1 SGHAT, CDR2 FQNNGV. This CDR3 is 18 amino acids long. The CDR3 DNA follows: TGTGCCAGCACCCCCCGGGGGGCCGGGACTAGCGCTTACAATGAGCAGTTCTTC. Encoded protein: CASTPRGAGTSAYNEQFF.

This chain joins TRBV7-9 and TRBJ1-2, with 10 bases that match TRBD1. This CDR3 contains 13 residues. V gave up 1 base and J gave up 10 bases; unmatched junction bases: 3. The V gene's germline CDR1 is SEHNR and CDR2 FQNEAQ (reference sequence). The CDR3 sequence: CASSLGTGGDYTF. Written as DNA, the CDR3 is TGTGCCAGCAGCTTAGGGACAGGGGGTGACTACACCTTC.

Of note for this clone: The junction departs from the called germline gene at one end, perhaps through a read error. V and J are TRBV6-5 and TRBJ2-7; 11 nucleotides agree with TRBD2. The CDR3 is 15 amino acids. Germline V CDR1 and CDR2: MNHEY, SVGAGI. This CDR3 is CASAAGTSGIYGQYF. The CDR3 DNA reads TGTGCCAGCGCCGCCGGGACTAGCGGTATTTACGGGCAGTACTTC.

CDR3 bases: TGCGCCAGCAGCTTGGATGGCAGGGGTTTGGGTGAGCAGTTCTTC. Residues: CASSLDGRGLGEQFF. This chain joins TRBV5-1 and TRBJ2-1; weak D call: TRBD1 (6 bases). CDR1 and CDR2 (germline): SGHRS, YFSETQ. Trimming took 0 bases from V and 9 from J, leaving 16 bases between them. The CDR3 runs 15 residues.

The genes are TRBV9 and TRBJ2-7; a weak D match, TRBD1 (5 bases). The germline gives CDR1 SGDLS, CDR2 YYNGEE. V dropped 0 bases and J dropped 4 bases, with 11 bases sitting between them. The length of the CDR3 is 14 residues. The CDR3 protein is CASSVGGDGYEQYF. In DNA form, the CDR3 reads TGTGCCAGCAGCGTAGGGGGCGACGGGTACGAGCAGTACTTC.